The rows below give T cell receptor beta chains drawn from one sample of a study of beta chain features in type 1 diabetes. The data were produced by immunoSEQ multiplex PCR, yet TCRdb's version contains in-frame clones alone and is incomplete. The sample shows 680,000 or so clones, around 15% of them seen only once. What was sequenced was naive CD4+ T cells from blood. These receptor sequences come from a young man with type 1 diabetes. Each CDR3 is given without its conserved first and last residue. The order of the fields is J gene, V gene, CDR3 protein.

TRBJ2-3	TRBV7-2	ASSSFSTDTQY
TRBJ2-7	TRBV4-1	ASTIGTGGRYEQY
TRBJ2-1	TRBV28	ASSLPGQSSYNEQF
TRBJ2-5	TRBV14	ASSQFGPQETQY
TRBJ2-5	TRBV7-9	ASSFIQESLAGETQY
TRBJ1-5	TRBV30	AWSRDSDQPQH
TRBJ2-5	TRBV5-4	ASSLAADAGGQETQY
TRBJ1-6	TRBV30	AWSPNRALH
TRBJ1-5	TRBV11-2	ASSSHYSNQPQH
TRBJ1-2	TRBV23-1	ASSAYRDPLFGYT
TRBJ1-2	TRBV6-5	ASSQVPGGAGYT
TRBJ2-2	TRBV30	ARTSFPITGELF
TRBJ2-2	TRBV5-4	ASSFGTATGELF
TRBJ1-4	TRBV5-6	ASSQPAAEKLF
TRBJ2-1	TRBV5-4	ASSLAGLLSYNEQF
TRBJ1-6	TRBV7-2	ASTPKVRGSPLH
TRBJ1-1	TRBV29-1	SVVPEMNTEAF
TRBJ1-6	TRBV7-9	ASSSWTGGEPLH
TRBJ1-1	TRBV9	ASSVWGEVNTEAF
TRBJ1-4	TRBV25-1	ASSGPYRGPNEKLF
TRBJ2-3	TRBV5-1	ASSPGLAGSTDTQY
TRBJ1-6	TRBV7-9	ASSLGGQGNSPLH
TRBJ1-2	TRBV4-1	ASSQDLRQGSPGSYT
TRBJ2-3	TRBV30	AWSRGLAGSGTDTQY
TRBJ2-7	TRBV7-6	ASSNRDGYEQY
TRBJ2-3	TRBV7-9	ASSPSQDTQY
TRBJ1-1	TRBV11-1	ASSPRTGADRWAEAF
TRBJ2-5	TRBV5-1	ASSTGQTQETQY
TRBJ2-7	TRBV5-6	ASSSRQGKAD
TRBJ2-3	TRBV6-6	ASSHTRGADTQY
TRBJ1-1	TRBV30	ASNLIEVNTEAF
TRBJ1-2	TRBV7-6	ASSLVP
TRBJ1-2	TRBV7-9	ASSAQSDGYT
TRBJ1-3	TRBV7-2	ASSSRTVRNTIY
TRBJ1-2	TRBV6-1	ASSEGYGYT
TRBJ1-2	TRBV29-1	SVESGGEVYGYT
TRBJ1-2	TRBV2	ASSGQGEGGYT
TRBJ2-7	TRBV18	ASSPQSWEQY
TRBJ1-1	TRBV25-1	ASSEYLVGGFTEAF
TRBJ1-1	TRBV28	ASNSGTGKAF
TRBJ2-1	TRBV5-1	ASSKDRASSYNEQF
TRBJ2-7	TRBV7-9	ASSRADRAGEQY
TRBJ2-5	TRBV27	ASSLMLAGETQY
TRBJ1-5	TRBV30	AWMDGRSSNQPQH
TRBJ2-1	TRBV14	ASSQDLGTLYNEQF
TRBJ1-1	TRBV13	ASSFPENTEAF
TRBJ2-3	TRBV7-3	ASSPQGSTDTQY
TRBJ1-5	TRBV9	ASSAGGFAQPQH
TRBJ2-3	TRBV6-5	ASNHRGAGTDTQY
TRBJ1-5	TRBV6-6	ASSQPGQGKQPQH
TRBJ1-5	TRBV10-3	AISDSDNQPQH
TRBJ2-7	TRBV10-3	AISGGGDSYEQY
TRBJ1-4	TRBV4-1	ASSQLTREKLF
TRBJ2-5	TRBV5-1	ASSLLRETQY
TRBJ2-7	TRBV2	ASRAGPTGQQY
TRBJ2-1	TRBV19	ASTGGGGDEQF
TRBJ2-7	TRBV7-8	ASSSRVRTVSHEQY